This T cell receptor beta chain was observed in a study of cytomegalovirus exposure and HLA in healthy donors. General study results and limits: Analysis performed later found 16,951 TCR beta sequences associated with HLA alleles at 0.05 false discovery rate. Later analysis showed TCR association rates varying by HLA locus, highest for DRB1 and lowest for HLA-C. Across donors, sequencing depth was assumed by presence/absence analyses to be roughly uniform.

Use of 60 Vbeta and 13 Jbeta primers characterized the PCR. Clones were sequenced by immunoSEQ multiplex PCR, and TCRdb holds only the in-frame ones, with some missing. The data show approximately 130,000 clones, with approximately 80% seen just once and 2.2% held by the top ten. V shed 5 bases and J 4 bases; nucleotides not matched to a gene: 17. CDR1 LNHDA and CDR2 SQIVND come from the germline V gene (reference sequence). The CDR3 is 18 residues long. Points on this clone: The antigen is unknown.

The TCR sequence derives from a woman aged 40 to 50 in good health and CMV-seronegative. Input material: PBMCs. The chain links TRBV19 to TRBJ2-3; TRBD2 aligns across 8 bases. For the CDR3, the DNA is TGTGCCAGTAGTCAATCTTCCCGGACTAGCATGCTTTCAGATACGCAGTATTTT. It encodes CASSQSSRTSMLSDTQYF.